These 5 T cell receptor beta chains came from one sample sequenced in a study of T cell responses to AZD1222 COVID-19 vaccine. This table comes from immunoSEQ multiplex PCR, and its TCRdb copy is limited to in-frame clones, with some not included. The table includes 90,000 to 130,000 clones, about 86% detected once. The specimen comprised peripheral blood, sampled on day 0 of AZD1222 vaccination. These TCRs come from an adult in good health.

The chain employs TRBV7-9 and TRBJ1-4; D perhaps matches TRBD1 (5 bases). This CDR3 region has 16 residues. The germline gives CDR1 SEHNR, CDR2 FQNEAQ (reference sequence). Trimming cost V 6 bases and J 5 bases, with 19 bases left between them. The CDR3 region is CASRQRTGTENEKLFF. CDR3 bases: TGTGCCAGCAGACAAAGAACCGGGACGGAAAATGAAAAACTGTTTTTT.

The genes are TRBV10-1 and TRBJ1-2, with D possibly TRBD1 on 5 matching bases. The CDR3 is 13 amino acids. The V gene's germline CDR1 is WNHNN and CDR2 SYGVQD (reference sequence). The V and J ends lost 5 bases and 1 base respectively, with 8 bases between them. The CDR3 sequence is CASSPGLNYGYTF. The CDR3, as DNA: TGCGCCAGCAGTCCGGGGCTTAACTATGGCTACACCTTC.

The gene calls are TRBV4-3 and TRBJ2-7; 8 bases line up with TRBD1. The CDR3 has 14 amino acids. J lost 4 bases, V lost 4 bases, and 6 bases had no gene match. Germline V gives CDR1 LGHNA, CDR2 YSLEER. CDR3 nucleotide sequence: TGCGCCAGCAGCCCAGGACAGGGTCGGTACGAGCAGTACTTC. Translated: CASSPGQGRYEQYF.

V and J are TRBV5-1 and TRBJ2-7, with TRBD1 matching over 10 bases. V was clipped by 0 bases and J by 5 bases; unmatched bases: 5. This CDR3 has 15 amino acids. Per germline, CDR1 SGHRS and CDR2 YFSETQ. In DNA, the CDR3 is TGCGCCAGCAGCTTGGAGACAGGGGGCATGGACGAGCAGTACTTC. Its translation is CASSLETGGMDEQYF.

This clone occurred once. The V and J genes are TRBV6-5 and TRBJ1-2; D not resolved. This CDR3 is 12 amino acids long. V lost 6 bases, J lost 5 bases, and 10 bases lay in between. Germline CDR1 and CDR2: MNHEY and SVGAGI. The CDR3 sequence is CASSATRYGYTF. DNA of the CDR3: TGTGCCAGCAGCGCCACGCGGTATGGCTACACCTTC.